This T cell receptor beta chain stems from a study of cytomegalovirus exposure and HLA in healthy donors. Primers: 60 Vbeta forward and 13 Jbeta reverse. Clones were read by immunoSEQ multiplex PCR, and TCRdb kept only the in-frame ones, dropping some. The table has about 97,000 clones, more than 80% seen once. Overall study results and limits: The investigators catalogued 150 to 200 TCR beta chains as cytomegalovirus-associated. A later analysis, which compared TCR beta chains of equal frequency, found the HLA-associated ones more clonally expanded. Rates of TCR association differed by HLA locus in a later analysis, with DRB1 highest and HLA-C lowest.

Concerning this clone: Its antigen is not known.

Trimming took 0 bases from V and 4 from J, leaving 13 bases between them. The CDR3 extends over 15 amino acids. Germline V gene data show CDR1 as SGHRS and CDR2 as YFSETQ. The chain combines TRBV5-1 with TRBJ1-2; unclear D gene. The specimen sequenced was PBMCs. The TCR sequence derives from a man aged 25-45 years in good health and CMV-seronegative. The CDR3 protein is CASSLDGASGYGYTF. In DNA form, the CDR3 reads TGCGCCAGCAGCTTGGATGGAGCGTCCGGCTATGGCTACACCTTC.